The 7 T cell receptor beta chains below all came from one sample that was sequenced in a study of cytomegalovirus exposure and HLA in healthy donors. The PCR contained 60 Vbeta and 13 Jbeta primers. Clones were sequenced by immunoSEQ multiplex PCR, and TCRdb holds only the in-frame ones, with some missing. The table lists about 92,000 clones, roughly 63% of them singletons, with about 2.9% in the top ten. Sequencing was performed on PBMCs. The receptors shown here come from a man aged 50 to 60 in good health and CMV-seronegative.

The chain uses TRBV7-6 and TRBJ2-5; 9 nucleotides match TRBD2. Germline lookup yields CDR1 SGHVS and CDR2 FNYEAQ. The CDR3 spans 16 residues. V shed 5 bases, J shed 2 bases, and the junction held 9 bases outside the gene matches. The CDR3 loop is CASSPGTSGYQETQYF. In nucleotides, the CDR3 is TGTGCCAGCAGCCCCGGAACTAGCGGGTATCAAGAGACCCAGTACTTC. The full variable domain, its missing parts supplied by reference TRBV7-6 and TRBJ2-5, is GAGVSQSPRYKVTKRGQDVALRCDPISGHVSLYWYRQALGQGPEFLTYFNYEAQQDKSGLPNDRFSAERPEGSISTLTIQRTEQRDSAMYRCASSPGTSGYQETQYFGPGTRLLVL.

CDR3 sequence: CSVGRADGELFF. Here the CDR3 DNA reads TGCAGCGTTGGCAGGGCGGACGGGGAGCTGTTTTTT. The chain employs TRBV29-1 and TRBJ2-2; the D gene is possibly TRBD1 (5 bases). CDR3 length equals 12 residues. The germline V gene has CDR1 SQVTM and CDR2 ANQGSEA. V lost 4 bases, J lost 7 bases, and 10 bases lay in between.

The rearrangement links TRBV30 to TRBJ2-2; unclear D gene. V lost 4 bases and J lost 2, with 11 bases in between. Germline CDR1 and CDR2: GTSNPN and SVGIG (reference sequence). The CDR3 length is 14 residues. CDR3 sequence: CAWNPDSNTGELFF. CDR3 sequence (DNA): TGTGCCTGGAACCCCGACTCTAACACCGGGGAGCTGTTTTTT. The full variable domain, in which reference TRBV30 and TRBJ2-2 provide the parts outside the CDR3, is SQTIHQWPATLVQPVGSPLSLECTVEGTSNPNLYWYRQAAGRGLQLLFYSVGIGQISSEVPQNLSASRPQDRQFILSSKKLLLSDSGFYLCAWNPDSNTGELFFGEGSRLTVL.

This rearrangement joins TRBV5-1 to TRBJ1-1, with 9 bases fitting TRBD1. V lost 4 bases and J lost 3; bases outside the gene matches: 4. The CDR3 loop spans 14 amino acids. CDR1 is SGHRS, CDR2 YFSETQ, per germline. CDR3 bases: TGCGCCAGCAGCGTGACAGGGGGAGACACTGAAGCTTTCTTT. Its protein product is CASSVTGGDTEAFF.

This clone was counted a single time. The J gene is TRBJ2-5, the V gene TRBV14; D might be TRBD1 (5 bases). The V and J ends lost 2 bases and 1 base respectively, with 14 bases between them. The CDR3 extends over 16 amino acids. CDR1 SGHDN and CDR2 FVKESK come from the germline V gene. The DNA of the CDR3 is TGTGCCAGCAGCCAACTCTCAGGGATGCCCCAAGAGACCCAGTACTTC. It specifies CASSQLSGMPQETQYF.

The CDR3 DNA reads TGCGCCAGCAGCTTTGTTTTACCGGGGAACACTGAAGCTTTCTTT. Its translation is CASSFVLPGNTEAFF. This chain uses TRBV5-1 with TRBJ1-1; D uncertain. V was pared by 2 bases and J by 1 base, with 12 bases between. The CDR3 covers 15 residues. CDR1 and CDR2 from the germline V gene are SGHRS and YFSETQ.

In nucleotides, the CDR3 is TGTGCCAGCAGCGTCAGGGGGACTGAAGCTTTCTTT. Translating gives CASSVRGTEAFF. The chain employs TRBV7-9 and TRBJ1-1; TRBD1 aligns across 7 bases. The V and J ends lost 5 bases and 5 bases, in that order; junction bases with no gene match: 2. This CDR3 comprises 12 residues. Looked up from germline, CDR1 is SEHNR and CDR2 is FQNEAQ (reference sequence).